The next 13 T cell receptor beta chains were all read from a single sample in a study of T-cell reconstitution after alpha-beta-depleted transplantation in children. Preparing the TCRbeta library involved the use of unique molecular identifiers. TCRdb reprocessed the PCR reads with MiXCR, giving one entry per CDR3 protein. The sample shows hundreds of thousands of distinct CDR3 sequences, around 15% of them seen only once. The starting material was PBMCs, mostly from graft donor cells, obtained 360 days after TCRalphabeta/CD19-depleted stem cell transplant. The receptor source for this set is a male patient aged 2-9 years who had a stem cell transplant for acute lymphoblastic leukemia, so the T cells may come from the graft donor.

The rearrangement uses TRBV12-3 or TRBV12-4 and TRBJ1-5, with 7 bases lining up with TRBD1. The CDR3 covers 14 residues. V lost 5 bases, J lost 4 bases, and 5 bases stayed unmatched. The chain's CDR3 is CASSPPTGNQPQHF. CDR3 bases: TGTGCCAGCAGTCCCCCGACAGGGAATCAGCCCCAGCATTTT.

The chain employs TRBV11-1 and TRBJ2-7; 10 bases fit TRBD2. The V and J ends lost 3 bases and 3 bases, in that order; junction bases with no gene match: 5. This CDR3 comprises 15 residues. Looked up from germline, CDR1 is SGHAT and CDR2 is FQDESV (reference sequence). The CDR3 protein is CASSFASGSYYEQYF. The CDR3 bases are TGTGCCAGCAGCTTCGCTAGCGGGAGTTACTACGAGCAGTACTTC.

The rearrangement links TRBV4-3 to TRBJ2-7, with 8 positions matching TRBD2. Trimming at V came to 0 bases and at J to 2 bases, leaving 6 bases not matched to a gene. There are 16 residues in the CDR3. CDR1 is LGHNA, CDR2 YSLEER, per germline. The CDR3 nucleotides are TGCGCCAGCAGCCAAGATCGCAGCGGGAGAACCTACGAGCAGTACTTC. As protein: CASSQDRSGRTYEQYF.

The rearrangement links TRBV27 to TRBJ2-5; the D is unclear. The V end lost 0 bases, the J end lost 0 bases, and 5 bases lay between the germline ends. The CDR3 length is 14 residues. From germline, CDR1 is MNHEY and CDR2 SMNVEV (reference sequence). The CDR3 is CASSLSPYQETQYF. The CDR3 DNA reads TGTGCCAGCAGTTTATCCCCGTACCAAGAGACCCAGTACTTC.

This rearrangement joins TRBV7-9 to TRBJ2-6; TRBD1 agrees at 7 bases. The V gene end was trimmed by 7 bases and the J gene end by 0 bases; junction bases not matched to a gene: 6. The germline gives CDR1 SEHNR, CDR2 FQNEAQ (reference sequence). This CDR3 region has 16 residues. CDR3 in amino acids: CASTKGQSSGANVLTF. The CDR3 DNA reads as TGTGCCAGCACGAAGGGACAGTCCTCTGGGGCCAACGTCCTGACTTTC.

This rearrangement joins TRBV6-1 to TRBJ2-2; TRBD2 aligns across 16 bases. V trimming: 6 bases; J trimming: 5 bases; junction bases outside the gene matches: 0. Germline CDR1 MNHNS, CDR2 SASEGT. The CDR3 contains 15 residues. CDR3 protein: CASRGLAGGTGELFF. In DNA form, the CDR3 reads TGTGCCAGCAGGGGACTAGCGGGAGGGACCGGGGAGCTGTTTTTT.

The V and J genes are TRBV21-1 and TRBJ2-7; TRBD2, the D gene given by the table, was not confirmed from the DNA. TRBV21-1 is labeled a pseudogene. This CDR3 contains 14 residues. The CDR3 DNA sequence: TGTGCCAGCAGCCACGGGGGAGGGGTCGATGAGCAGTACTTC. Its protein is CASSHGGGVDEQYF.

The chain is built from TRBV5-1 and TRBJ2-7; D is perhaps TRBD1 (5 bases). CDR1 is SGHRS, CDR2 YFSETQ, per germline. V shed 1 base and J shed 2 bases, with 10 bases lying between them. The CDR3 length is 14 residues. As DNA, the CDR3 is TGCGCCAGCAGCTTGAACAGGAAACCCTACGAGCAGTACTTC. Translated, it gives CASSLNRKPYEQYF.

The chain joins TRBV28 to TRBJ2-3; D ambiguous. The CDR3 has 13 residues. The germline gives CDR1 MDHEN, CDR2 SYDVKM. V lost 7 bases, J lost 1 base, and 9 bases lay in between. CDR3: CASKLTGTDTQYF. The CDR3 region has the DNA TGTGCCAGCAAACTTACCGGCACAGATACGCAGTATTTT.

Ten or more counts support this clonotype. This chain connects TRBV6-5 to TRBJ2-3; TRBD2 matches 13 bases. The CDR3 contains 16 residues. The germline V gene encodes CDR1 MNHEY and CDR2 SVGAGI. The junction had 4 bases not matched to a gene; V was cut back by 3 bases and J by 4 bases. In nucleotides, the CDR3 is TGTGCCAGCAGTTATGAAACTAGCGGGGGGGCAGATACGCAGTATTTT. It codes for CASSYETSGGADTQYF.

CDR3 amino acids: CSARDQRAFNEQFF. The CDR3 DNA reads as TGCAGTGCTAGAGATCAGCGGGCCTTCAATGAGCAGTTCTTC. The chain links TRBV20-1 to TRBJ2-1; maybe TRBD2 (6 bases). The CDR3 is 14 residues long. Trimming pared 0 bases from V and 6 bases from J, leaving 12 bases between. Looked up from germline, CDR1 is DFQATT and CDR2 is SNEGSKA (reference sequence).

In its sample, this clonotype was seen a few times. The V call is TRBV9, the J call TRBJ2-7, with 8 bases fitting TRBD2. Germline V lookup: CDR1 SGDLS, CDR2 YYNGEE. V was clipped by 3 bases and J by 2 bases; unmatched bases: 4. The CDR3 sequence is 14 residues long. Here the CDR3 reads CASSAAGAAYEQYF. CDR3 bases: TGTGCCAGCAGCGCAGCGGGAGCCGCCTACGAGCAGTACTTC. The whole variable domain, remainder taken from reference TRBV9 and TRBJ2-7, is DSGVTQTPKHLITATGQRVTLRCSPRSGDLSVYWYQQSLDQGLQFLIQYYNGEERAKGNILERFSAQQFPDLHSELNLSSLELGDSALYFCASSAAGAAYEQYFGPGTRLTVT.

This clonotype was picked up a small number of times. This sequence joins TRBV28 and TRBJ1-2; 7 positions agree with TRBD1. V lost 7 bases and J lost 4; bases outside the gene matches: 9. The CDR3 runs to 14 residues. The V gene's germline CDR1 is MDHEN and CDR2 SYDVKM. The CDR3 nucleotides read TGTGCCAGCATTATTGCAGGGGGTGGCTATGGCTACACCTTC. This sequence encodes CASIIAGGGYGYTF.